These 24 T cell receptor beta chains originate from one sample sequenced in a study of blood T cell repertoires in COVID-19. Assay: immunoSEQ multiplex PCR; the TCRdb copy retains only in-frame clones and omits some. The table includes roughly 220,000 clones, about 86% detected once. Sequencing used PBMCs or T cells enriched from blood (not recorded which). The receptors were sampled from a woman aged 40 to 50 with acute COVID-19.

For this clone: A junction end diverges from the germline sequence, so it may reflect a read error. This sequence joins TRBV20-1 and TRBJ2-3; D remains unclear. Germline CDR1 is DFQATT and CDR2 is SNEGSKA (reference sequence). This CDR3 has 11 amino acids. CDR3 loop: CSARALDTQYF. The CDR3 DNA reads TGCAGTGCCAGAGCTTTAGATACGCAGTATTTT.

The chain employs TRBV6-2 or TRBV6-3 and TRBJ1-2; weak D call: TRBD1 (5 bases). The CDR3 is 13 residues long. Germline V gene sequence: CDR1 MNHEY, CDR2 SVGEGT. V was clipped by 2 bases and J by 7 bases, with 11 bases between them. Here the CDR3 DNA reads TGTGCCAGCAGTTACGTGGGGGGTCTTGGCTACACCTTC. Encoded protein: CASSYVGGLGYTF.

The CDR3 is CASSLQGQGNSPLHF. The DNA for the CDR3 is TGTGCCAGCAGTTTACAGGGGCAGGGTAATTCACCCCTCCACTTT. This sequence joins TRBV27 and TRBJ1-6; possible D gene TRBD1, 6 bases. Deletions cut 2 bases from V and 6 bases from J, with 11 bases between. Germline V gives CDR1 MNHEY, CDR2 SMNVEV (reference sequence). The CDR3 is 15 amino acids.

The chain links TRBV11-2 to TRBJ2-3; weak D call: TRBD2 (6 bases). V was trimmed by 3 bases and J by 8 bases, leaving 12 bases between them. Germline CDR1 reads SGHAT; CDR2 reads FQNNGV. The length of the CDR3 is 13 residues. In DNA form, the CDR3 reads TGTGCCAGCAGCTTGGGCGAGCGGGTTACGCAGTATTTT. Translation: CASSLGERVTQYF.

The chain uses TRBV5-1 and TRBJ1-3; D unresolved. The CDR3 spans 15 residues. Germline CDR1 is SGHRS and CDR2 is YFSETQ. V lost 0 bases and J 4 bases, leaving 11 bases between the germline ends. The CDR3 sequence: CASSLDWAGGNTIYF. The CDR3 region has the DNA TGCGCCAGCAGCTTGGACTGGGCGGGAGGAAACACCATATATTTT.

This clone was observed a few times. The gene calls are TRBV4-2 and TRBJ2-3; the D gene is possibly TRBD2 (7 bases). V was cut by 1 base and J by 4 bases, with 12 bases left in between. This CDR3 has 15 amino acids. Germline lookup yields CDR1 LGHNA and CDR2 YNFKEQ. The CDR3 DNA follows: TGTGCCAGCAGCCAAGGACTAGGGGGGGCAGATACGCAGTATTTT. It codes for CASSQGLGGADTQYF.

The rearrangement links TRBV14 to TRBJ1-6, with TRBD1 matching 10 bases. V gave up 2 bases and J gave up 6 bases; unmatched junction bases: 4. Germline V CDR1 and CDR2: SGHDN, FVKESK. This CDR3 comprises 16 residues. CDR3 sequence reads: CASSQSGQGPNSPLHF. The CDR3 bases are TGTGCCAGCAGCCAATCGGGACAGGGGCCTAATTCACCCCTCCACTTT.

This rearrangement joins TRBV11-3 to TRBJ2-7, with 10 bases aligning to TRBD2. Germline assignment: CDR1 SGHNT and CDR2 YENEEA. V lost 0 bases to trimming and J lost 3 bases; unmatched junction nucleotides: 14. The CDR3 contains 19 residues. The CDR3 DNA reads as TGTGCCAGCAGCTTAGATGATCCCCTAGCGGGAGATAGGATCTACGAGCAGTACTTC. Its translation: CASSLDDPLAGDRIYEQYF.

CDR3 DNA sequence: TGTGCCAGCTCGCTTTGGACAGGGGACACCGGGGAGCTGTTTTTT. Translation: CASSLWTGDTGELFF. This chain links TRBV18 with TRBJ2-2, with 9 bases fitting TRBD1. With V trimmed by 6 bases and J by 3 bases, 5 bases remained unmatched. Germline CDR1 KGHSH, CDR2 LQKENI. The CDR3 runs 15 residues.

This chain joins TRBV19 and TRBJ2-3; 11 positions agree with TRBD2. V lost 4 bases, J lost 5 bases, and 8 bases stayed unmatched. Germline V gives CDR1 LNHDA, CDR2 SQIVND (reference sequence). The CDR3 spans 16 residues. The DNA of the CDR3 is TGTGCCAGTAGTACTTTCCTAGCGGGAGGTAAAGATACGCAGTATTTT. Translation: CASSTFLAGGKDTQYF.

This clone was seen once. This rearrangement joins TRBV18 to TRBJ2-2; 9 positions match TRBD2. Trimming at V came to 1 base and at J to 3 bases, leaving 0 bases not matched to a gene. Germline V CDR1 and CDR2: KGHSH, LQKENI. This CDR3 has 15 residues. This CDR3 reads CASSPQREDTGELFF. CDR3 DNA: TGTGCCAGCTCACCACAGCGGGAGGACACCGGGGAGCTGTTTTTT.

V gene TRBV6-5 combines with J gene TRBJ2-7; 8 bases agree with TRBD2. Germline lookup yields CDR1 MNHEY and CDR2 SVGAGI. With 6 bases clipped from V and 2 bases from J, the junction kept 3 bases outside the gene matches. The CDR3 runs to 13 residues. CDR3 protein: CASRREGPYEQYF. In nucleotides, the CDR3 is TGTGCCAGCAGACGGGAGGGCCCCTACGAGCAGTACTTC.

The rearrangement joins TRBV27 to TRBJ2-3, with 7 bases lining up with TRBD1. This CDR3 region has 16 residues. The junction had 11 bases not matched to a gene; V was cut back by 6 bases and J by 2 bases. Germline V gene lookup returns CDR1 MNHEY and CDR2 SMNVEV (reference sequence). CDR3 loop: CASSDPRDSHTDTQYF. The CDR3 region has the DNA TGTGCCAGCAGCGATCCCCGGGACAGCCACACAGATACGCAGTATTTT.

The rearrangement links TRBV9 to TRBJ2-3; D unclear. This CDR3 is built from 15 residues. Deletions cut 0 bases from V and 0 bases from J, with 8 bases between. In germline, CDR1 is SGDLS, CDR2 YYNGEE. The CDR3 sequence is CASSVVSTSTDTQYF. CDR3 nucleotide sequence: TGTGCCAGCAGCGTAGTATCTACTAGCACAGATACGCAGTATTTT.

This chain joins TRBV3-1 (or the pseudogene TRBV3-2) and TRBJ1-5; D unclear. Germline lookup yields CDR1 LGHDT and CDR2 YNNKEL (reference sequence). The CDR3 contains 15 residues. Trimming removed 3 bases from V and 5 bases from J, with 14 bases in between. The CDR3 DNA reads TGTGCCAGCAGCCATCCCGGCGGGCCGGATCAGCCCCAGCATTTT. It codes for CASSHPGGPDQPQHF.

This clone was recorded only once. This sequence joins TRBV18 and TRBJ2-1; 9 bases agree with TRBD1. Losses at the gene ends were 6 bases for V and 5 bases for J; bases not matched to a gene: 11. This CDR3 spans 16 amino acids. The germline V gene encodes CDR1 KGHSH and CDR2 LQKENI. CDR3 DNA sequence: TGTGCCAGCTCGCGAACACAGGGGGCGCGGAACAATGAGCAGTTCTTC. As protein: CASSRTQGARNNEQFF.

V and J are TRBV19 and TRBJ2-1, with 8 bases identical to TRBD2. CDR3 length: 17 amino acids. Germline V gene data show CDR1 as LNHDA and CDR2 as SQIVND (reference sequence). Unmatched junction bases numbered 15, after V lost 10 bases and J lost 1 base. CDR3 DNA sequence: TGTGCCACCTCAGCGGGAGAGGGGGTTTGGTCCTACAATGAGCAGTTCTTC. Protein: CATSAGEGVWSYNEQFF.

The chain carries TRBV29-1 and TRBJ2-1; TRBD2 might be the D (6 bases). The CDR3 runs 14 residues. Germline V gene data show CDR1 as SQVTM and CDR2 as ANQGSEA. Deletions cut 4 bases from V and 5 bases from J, with 15 bases between. In DNA form, the CDR3 reads TGCAGCGTTGGCGGGACTGGATCACACAATGAGCAGTTCTTC. Amino acid sequence: CSVGGTGSHNEQFF.

The chain couples TRBV7-9 to TRBJ2-1, with TRBD2 matching over 9 bases. The CDR3 is 14 amino acids. Looked up from germline, CDR1 is SEHNR and CDR2 is FQNEAQ (reference sequence). J lost 10 bases, V lost 5 bases, and 9 bases had no gene match. CDR3 region: CASSPGGRAGEQFF. Here the CDR3 DNA reads TGTGCCAGCAGCCCCGGCGGGAGGGCAGGGGAGCAGTTCTTC.

The chain is built from TRBV28 and TRBJ1-2; possibly TRBD1 for D (6 bases). Trimming left V 5 bases short and J 5 bases short, with 18 bases between. CDR1 and CDR2 from the germline V gene are MDHEN and SYDVKM. The CDR3 extends over 15 amino acids. The CDR3 sequence is CASSLTTGFGYGYTF. CDR3 DNA: TGTGCCAGCAGTCTCACCACAGGGTTTGGGTATGGCTACACCTTC.

The chain uses TRBV9 and TRBJ2-7; 13 bases line up with TRBD2. Trimming at V came to 0 bases and at J to 3 bases, leaving 9 bases not matched to a gene. This CDR3 comprises 18 residues. CDR1 and CDR2 (germline): SGDLS, YYNGEE. The CDR3 nucleotides are TGTGCCAGCAGCGTAGGACTAGCGGGAGGCCCTTCGAACTACGAGCAGTACTTC. This sequence encodes CASSVGLAGGPSNYEQYF.

This sequence joins TRBV5-1 and TRBJ2-5, with 10 bases that match TRBD2. The CDR3 is 17 residues long. V was pared by 1 base and J by 2 bases, with 8 bases of the junction left unmatched. Germline CDR1 reads SGHRS; CDR2 reads YFSETQ. CDR3 region: CASSLTWTSGLQETQYF. CDR3 bases: TGCGCCAGCAGCTTGACCTGGACTAGCGGCCTACAAGAGACCCAGTACTTC.

V usage is TRBV18 and J usage is TRBJ2-2; 10 bases are a match to TRBD1. CDR1 is KGHSH, CDR2 LQKENI, per germline. V trimming: 5 bases; J trimming: 5 bases; junction bases outside the gene matches: 11. The CDR3 has 17 residues. CDR3 sequence: CASSLLPGQGDTGELFF. The CDR3 nucleotides are TGTGCCAGCTCATTACTTCCCGGACAGGGGGATACCGGGGAGCTGTTTTTT.

The chain joins TRBV24-1 to TRBJ1-5, with 7 bases that match TRBD1. CDR3 length: 14 residues. V was pared by 4 bases and J by 11 bases, with 10 bases of the junction left unmatched. Germline CDR1 reads KGHDR; CDR2 reads SFDVKD. The chain's CDR3 is CATSESGQLGAQHF. The CDR3 region has the DNA TGTGCCACCAGTGAATCGGGACAGCTCGGCGCCCAGCATTTT.